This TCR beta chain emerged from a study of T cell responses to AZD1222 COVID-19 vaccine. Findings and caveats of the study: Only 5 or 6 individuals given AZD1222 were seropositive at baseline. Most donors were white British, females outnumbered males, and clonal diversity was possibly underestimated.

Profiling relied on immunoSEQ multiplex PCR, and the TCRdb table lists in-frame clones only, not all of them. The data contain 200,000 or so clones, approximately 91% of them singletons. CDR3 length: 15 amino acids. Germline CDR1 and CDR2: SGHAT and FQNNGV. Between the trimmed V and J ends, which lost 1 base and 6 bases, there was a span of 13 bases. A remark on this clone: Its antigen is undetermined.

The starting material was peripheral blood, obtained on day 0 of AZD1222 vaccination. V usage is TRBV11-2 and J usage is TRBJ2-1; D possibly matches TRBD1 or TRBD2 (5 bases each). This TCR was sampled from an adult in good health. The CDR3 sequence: CASSLVTGRTNEQFF. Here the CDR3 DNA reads TGTGCCAGCAGCTTAGTGACGGGGCGTACCAATGAGCAGTTCTTC.